Presented here are 7 T cell receptor beta chains from one specimen sequenced in a study of T cells in Graves' hyperthyroidism and ophthalmopathy (dated by TCRdb to the late 2010s). Receptor amplification or capture employed multiplex PCR. The sequencer listed for this sample is Illumina HiSeq 2000. The TCR beta CDR3 regions were amplified from RNA transcripts. For the first round of RT-PCR on the TCR CDR3, the HTBI primer set was used together with the Qiagen OneStep RT-PCR kit. Using fastp at Q25 and MiXCR, TCRdb reprocessed the public reads and kept productive beta chains. Here each entry gathers all rows of one CDR3 protein and keeps the most common genes and DNA. Within this sample are approximately 420,000 distinct CDR3 sequences, with approximately 15% of them counted one time only. The ten largest account for 5.3% of the sample. The specimen was blood. The receptors come from a woman between 18 and 30 years old with Graves' hyperthyroidism.

This clonotype was recorded a few times. V is TRBV27 and J is TRBJ2-1, with 8 bases that match TRBD1. Per the germline V gene, CDR1 is MNHEY and CDR2 is SMNVEV (reference sequence). With 6 bases clipped from V and 9 bases from J, the junction kept 4 bases outside the gene matches. This CDR3 comprises 12 residues. For the CDR3, the DNA is TGTGCCAGCAGAGGACAGGGACCTGAGCAGTTCTTC. Its protein product is CASRGQGPEQFF.

This clonotype has just a few counts. The CDR3: CASREIPGQGAYEQYF. CDR3 nucleotides: TGTGCCAGCAGGGAAATACCGGGACAGGGGGCCTACGAGCAGTACTTC. The chain carries TRBV2 and TRBJ2-7, with 11 bases that match TRBD1. CDR3 length equals 16 residues. Trimming cost V 6 bases and J 2 bases; bases outside gene matches: 9. Per the germline V gene, CDR1 is SNHLY and CDR2 is FYNNEI.

This clonotype came up many times. This chain links TRBV11-3 with TRBJ2-1; 7 nucleotides agree with TRBD2. The germline CDR1 and CDR2 sequences are SGHNT and YENEEA. The CDR3 is made up of 18 amino acids. Trimming took 5 bases from V and 4 from J; bases not matched to a gene: 17. DNA for the CDR3: TGTGCCAGCAGCGCAGGGAGGCTTCCGGGAGGAGGATACAATGAGCAGTTCTTC. Amino acids: CASSAGRLPGGGYNEQFF.

This clonotype appeared many times. This chain links TRBV5-6 with TRBJ1-5, with 7 bases lining up with TRBD1. Germline CDR1 is SGHDT and CDR2 is YYEEEE. The CDR3 is 14 amino acids. V shed 2 bases and J 3 bases; nucleotides not matched to a gene: 2. CDR3 DNA sequence: TGTGCCAGCAGCTTAGACAGGGACAATCAGCCCCAGCATTTT. This gives the protein CASSLDRDNQPQHF.

This clonotype was counted only a few times. The chain recombines TRBV20-1 with TRBJ2-7; D is uncertain. V shed 3 bases and J shed 2 bases, with 14 bases lying between them. The germline V gene has CDR1 DFQATT and CDR2 SNEGSKA (reference sequence). There are 14 residues in the CDR3. The CDR3 spells CSASETLPPYEQYF. CDR3 bases: TGCAGTGCTAGTGAGACGTTGCCCCCCTACGAGCAGTACTTC.

This clonotype appeared many times. The rearrangement joins TRBV11-2 to TRBJ1-2; maybe TRBD1 (5 bases). The CDR3 length is 14 residues. The germline CDR1 and CDR2 sequences are SGHAT and FQNNGV. Trimming removed 5 bases at V and 7 bases at J, with 17 bases between. The CDR3 sequence is CASSLLEGIRGYTF. DNA for the CDR3: TGTGCCAGCAGCCTCCTGGAGGGGATACGTGGCTACACCTTC.

This clonotype has ten or more counts. V and J are TRBV6-2 or TRBV6-3 and TRBJ2-1; TRBD1 agrees at 7 bases. The CDR3 runs to 14 residues. V shed 3 bases and J 7 bases; nucleotides not matched to a gene: 6. Germline V CDR1 and CDR2: MNHEY, SVGEGT. The CDR3 reads CASSYQRGRNEQFF. The CDR3 DNA is TGTGCCAGCAGTTATCAAAGGGGGCGAAATGAGCAGTTCTTC.